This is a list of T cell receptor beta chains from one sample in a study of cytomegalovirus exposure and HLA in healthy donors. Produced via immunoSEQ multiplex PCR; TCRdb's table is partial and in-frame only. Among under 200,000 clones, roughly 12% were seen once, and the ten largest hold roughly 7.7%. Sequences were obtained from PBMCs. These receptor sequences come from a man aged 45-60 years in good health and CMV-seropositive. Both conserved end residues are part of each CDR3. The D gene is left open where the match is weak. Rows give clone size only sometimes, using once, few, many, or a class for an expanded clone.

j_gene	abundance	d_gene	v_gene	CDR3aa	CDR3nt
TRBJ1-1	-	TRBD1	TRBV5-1	CASSLTGTGVLKLNTEAFF	TGCGCCAGCAGCTTAACCGGGACAGGGGTCCTAAAACTGAACACTGAAGCTTTCTTT
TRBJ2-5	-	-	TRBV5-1	CAHYRGKETQYF	TGCGCCCATTACCGGGGTAAAGAGACCCAGTACTTC
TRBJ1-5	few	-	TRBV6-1	CASSLTGRGQPQHF	TGTGCCAGCAGTCTCACAGGTAGAGGTCAGCCCCAGCATTTT
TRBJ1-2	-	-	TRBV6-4	CASSPDLGIGGYTF	TGTGCCAGCAGTCCGGACTTAGGGATAGGTGGCTACACCTTC
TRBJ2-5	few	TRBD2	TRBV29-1	CSVAGGPLQEIQYF	TGCAGCGTGGCGGGGGGGCCGCTACAAGAGATCCAGTACTTC
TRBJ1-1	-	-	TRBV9	CASSPPGNTEAFF	TGTGCCAGCAGCCCGCCGGGTAACACTGAAGCTTTCTTT
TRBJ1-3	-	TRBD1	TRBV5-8	CASSPGQGISGNTIYF	TGTGCCAGCAGCCCGGGACAGGGGATTTCAGGAAACACCATATATTTT
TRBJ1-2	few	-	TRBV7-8	CASSLARADGYTF	TGTGCCAGCAGCTTAGCCAGGGCGGATGGCTACACCTTC
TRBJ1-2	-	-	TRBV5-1	CASSLGNTGSFGYTF	TGCGCCAGCAGCTTAGGGAACACAGGGTCCTTCGGCTACACCTTC
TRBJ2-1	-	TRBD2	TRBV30	CAWGGRGVGDEQFF	TGTGCCTGGGGGGGGAGGGGCGTTGGAGATGAGCAGTTCTTC
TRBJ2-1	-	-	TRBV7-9	CASSPDSGSYNEQFF	TGTGCCAGCAGCCCCGACTCGGGGAGCTACAATGAGCAGTTCTTC
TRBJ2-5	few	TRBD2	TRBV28	CASTRSGTSGGAMSFQETQYF	TGTGCCAGCACTCGTAGTGGGACTAGCGGGGGCGCGATGTCTTTCCAAGAGACCCAGTACTTC
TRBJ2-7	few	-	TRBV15	CATSRDRAGREQYF	TGTGCCACCAGCAGAGATCGGGCAGGGCGGGAGCAGTACTTC
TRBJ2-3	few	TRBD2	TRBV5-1	CASSSETSGRGTDTQYF	TGCGCCAGCAGCTCGGAGACTAGCGGGAGAGGCACAGATACGCAGTATTTT
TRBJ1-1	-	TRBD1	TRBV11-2	CASSLLAGGPTEAFF	TGTGCCAGCAGCTTATTGGCAGGGGGCCCCACTGAAGCTTTCTTT
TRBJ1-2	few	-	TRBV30	CAWSADSNYGYTF	TGTGCCTGGAGTGCCGACAGTAACTATGGCTACACCTTC
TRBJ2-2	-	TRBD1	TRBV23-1	CASSQSQGADTGELFF	TGCGCCAGCAGTCAATCGCAGGGGGCGGACACCGGGGAGCTGTTTTTT
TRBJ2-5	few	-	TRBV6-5	CASGRPGEETQYF	TGTGCCAGCGGCCGCCCAGGGGAAGAGACCCAGTACTTC
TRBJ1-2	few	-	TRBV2	CASLQDGYTF	TGTGCCAGCCTGCAGGATGGCTACACCTTC
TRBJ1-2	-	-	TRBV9	CASSVGVQANYGYTF	TGTGCCAGCAGCGTAGGGGTACAGGCTAACTATGGCTACACCTTC
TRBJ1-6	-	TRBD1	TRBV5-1	CASSQDRGSSYNSPLHF	TGCGCCAGCAGCCAGGACAGGGGGAGCTCCTATAATTCACCCCTCCACTTT
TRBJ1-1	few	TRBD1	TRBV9	CASSVRQGATNTEAFF	TGTGCCAGCAGCGTTCGACAGGGGGCAACGAACACTGAAGCTTTCTTT
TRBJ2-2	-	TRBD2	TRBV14	CASSQYLGLAGVTGELFF	TGTGCCAGCAGCCAGTACCTGGGGCTAGCGGGGGTCACCGGGGAGCTGTTTTTT
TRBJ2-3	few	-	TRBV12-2	CASRLVLGRLASYTDTQYF	TGTGCAAGTCGCTTAGTCTTAGGCCGTCTAGCTTCTTACACAGATACGCAGTATTTT
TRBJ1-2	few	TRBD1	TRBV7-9	CASSLDRTGYGYTF	TGTGCCAGCAGCTTAGATAGGACAGGATATGGCTACACCTTC
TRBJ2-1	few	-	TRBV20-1	CSVSTFNEQFF	TGCAGTGTTTCGACTTTCAATGAGCAGTTCTTC
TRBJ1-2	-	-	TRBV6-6	CASSSGPAIYGYTF	TGTGCCAGCAGTTCTGGGCCAGCCATCTATGGCTACACCTTC
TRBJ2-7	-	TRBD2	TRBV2	CASSISSGIRAEQYF	TGTGCCAGCAGTATATCTAGCGGGATTCGGGCCGAGCAGTACTTC
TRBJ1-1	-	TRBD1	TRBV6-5	CASSSPGTANTEAFF	TGTGCCAGCAGCTCCCCCGGGACAGCGAACACGGAAGCTTTCTTT
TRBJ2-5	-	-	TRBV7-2	CASSLGGGQIETQYF	TGTGCCAGCAGCTTAGGGGGGGGCCAGATAGAGACCCAGTACTTC